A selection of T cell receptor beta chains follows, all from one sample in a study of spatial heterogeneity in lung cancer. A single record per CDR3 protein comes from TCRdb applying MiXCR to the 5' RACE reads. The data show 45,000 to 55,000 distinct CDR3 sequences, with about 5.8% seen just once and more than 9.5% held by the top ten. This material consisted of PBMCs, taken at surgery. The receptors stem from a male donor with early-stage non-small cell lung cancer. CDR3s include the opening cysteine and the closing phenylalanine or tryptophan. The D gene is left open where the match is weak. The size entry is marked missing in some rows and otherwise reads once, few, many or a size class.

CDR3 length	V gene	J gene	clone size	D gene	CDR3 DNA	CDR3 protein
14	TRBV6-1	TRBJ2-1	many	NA	TGTGCCAGCAGTGGAAGGGCCGGGATCAATGAGCAGTTCTTC	CASSGRAGINEQFF
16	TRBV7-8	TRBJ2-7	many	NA	TGTGCCAGCAGCCCAGTGGGAAGCAGGGGAGGATACGAGCAGTACTTC	CASSPVGSRGGYEQYF
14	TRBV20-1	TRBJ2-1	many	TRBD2	TGCAGTGCTAAGGGACTAGCGGGATCCAATGAGCAGTTCTTC	CSAKGLAGSNEQFF
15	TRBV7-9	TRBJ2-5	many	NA	TGTGCCAGCAGCTTAAGTCTAGGGGTCCAAGAGACCCAGTACTTC	CASSLSLGVQETQYF
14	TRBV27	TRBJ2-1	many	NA	TGTGCCAGCAGTTTCTCAGGGGTGAGTTATGAGCAGTTCTTC	CASSFSGVSYEQFF
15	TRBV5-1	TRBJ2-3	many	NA	TGCGCCAGCAGCCCGGACAGCCCAAATCGCGGTACGCAGTATTTT	CASSPDSPNRGTQYF
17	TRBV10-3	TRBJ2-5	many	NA	TGTGCCATCAGTGAGTCATACGGGAGCGGAACTCAAGAGACCCAGTACTTC	CAISESYGSGTQETQYF
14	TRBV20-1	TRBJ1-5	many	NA	TGCAGTGCCACCGGACAGATCCGCAATCAGCCCCAGCATTTT	CSATGQIRNQPQHF
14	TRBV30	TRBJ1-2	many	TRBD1	TGTGCCTGGATGAAGGACAGGGGAAGCTATGGCTACACCTTC	CAWMKDRGSYGYTF
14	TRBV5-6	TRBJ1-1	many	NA	TGTGCCAGCAGCTTCTTAGGGCCGAACACTGAAGCTTTCTTT	CASSFLGPNTEAFF
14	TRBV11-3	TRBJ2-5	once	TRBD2	TGTGCCAGCAGCCCCGGACTAGCGGGAGAGACCCAGTACTTC	CASSPGLAGETQYF
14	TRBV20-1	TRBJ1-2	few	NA	TGCAGTGCTAGCGCCCAGTCCTTCGCAGAGGGCTACACCTTC	CSASAQSFAEGYTF
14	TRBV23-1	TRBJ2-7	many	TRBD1	TGCGCCAGCAGTCCTGGGACAGGGAGGTACGAGCAGTACTTC	CASSPGTGRYEQYF
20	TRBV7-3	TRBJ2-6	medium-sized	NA	TGTGCCAGCAGCCCATTCTCTCCCCGGACTTTGCTTGGTGGGGCCAACGTCCTGACTTTC	CASSPFSPRTLLGGANVLTF
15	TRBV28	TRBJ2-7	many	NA	TGTGCCAGCAGTTTGTGGGGAACGAGTTCCTACGAGCAGTACTTC	CASSLWGTSSYEQYF
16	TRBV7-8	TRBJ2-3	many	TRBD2	TGTGCCAGCAGCTTGACTAGCGGGCTTAGCACAGATACGCAGTATTTT	CASSLTSGLSTDTQYF
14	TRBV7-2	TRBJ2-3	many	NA	TGTGCCAGCAATCCGGCTAGCGCTTCAGATACGCAGTATTTT	CASNPASASDTQYF
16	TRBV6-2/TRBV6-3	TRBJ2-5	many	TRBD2	TGTGCCAGCAGTTACTCTCGGGCGGGAGACCAAGAGACCCAGTACTTC	CASSYSRAGDQETQYF
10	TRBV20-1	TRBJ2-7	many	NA	TGCAGTGCGGGAGCCTACGAGCAGTACTTC	CSAGAYEQYF
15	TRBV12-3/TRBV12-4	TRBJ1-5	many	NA	TGTGCCAGCAGTTTCGCAGGGAGTAATCATCAGCCCCAGCATTTT	CASSFAGSNHQPQHF
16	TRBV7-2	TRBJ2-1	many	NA	TGTGCCAGCAGCTTGGACCCTTTCGGGAGAAACAATGAGCAGTTCTTC	CASSLDPFGRNNEQFF
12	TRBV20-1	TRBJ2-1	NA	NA	TGCAGTGCCCCCCTGTATGGAGGGGGGCAGTTCTTC	CSAPLYGGGQFF
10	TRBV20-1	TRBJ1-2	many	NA	TGCAGTGCTAGAGATGGTGGCTACACCTTC	CSARDGGYTF
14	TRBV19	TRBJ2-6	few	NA	TGTGCCAGTAGTGGCGCCGTGGGAGCCAACGTCCTGACTTTC	CASSGAVGANVLTF
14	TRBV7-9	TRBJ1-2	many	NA	TGTGCCAGCAGTCATAGCGGACAGAACTATGGCTACACCTTC	CASSHSGQNYGYTF
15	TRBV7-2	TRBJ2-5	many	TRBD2	TGTGCCAGCAGCCCTTCTGTCGGGAGGGGAGAGACCCAGTACTTC	CASSPSVGRGETQYF
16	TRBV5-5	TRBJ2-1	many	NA	TGTGCCAGCAGCTCCGGAGGGGACAGCGGGTATAGTGAGCAGTTCTTC	CASSSGGDSGYSEQFF
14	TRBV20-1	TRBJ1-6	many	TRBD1	TGCAGTGCTAACCGACAGGGGGCGAATTCACCCCTCCACTTT	CSANRQGANSPLHF
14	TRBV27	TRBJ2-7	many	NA	TGTGCCAGCAGTTTATCGTCAGGGGACTACGAGCAGTACTTC	CASSLSSGDYEQYF
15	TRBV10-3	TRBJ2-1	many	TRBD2	TGTGCCATCAGTGTATCTAGCTTCGGGGGGAATGAGCAGTTCTTC	CAISVSSFGGNEQFF
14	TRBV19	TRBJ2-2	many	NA	TGTGCCACTACCCGCAGAAAGAACACCGGGGAGCTGTTTTTT	CATTRRKNTGELFF
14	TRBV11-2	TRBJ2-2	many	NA	TGTGCCAGCAGCTTAGTGGGGCCCGCCGGGGAGCTGTTTTTT	CASSLVGPAGELFF
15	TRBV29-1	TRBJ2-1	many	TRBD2	TGCAGCGTTGGGGGACTAGCGGCTACCTACAATGAGCAGTTCTTC	CSVGGLAATYNEQFF
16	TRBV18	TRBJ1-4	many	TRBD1	TGTGCCAGCTCACCTCCTCCGGGACAGGGGATTGAAAAACTGTTTTTT	CASSPPPGQGIEKLFF
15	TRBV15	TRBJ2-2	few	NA	TGTGCCACCAGCAGAGAATCTCGGGCGGCCGGGGAGCTGTTTTTT	CATSRESRAAGELFF
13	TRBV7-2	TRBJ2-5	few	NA	TGTGCCAGCAGCTTATCAGCCCTCCAGACCCAGTACTTC	CASSLSALQTQYF
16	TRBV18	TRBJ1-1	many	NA	TGTGCCAGCTCACCTCCAACGGCGGGGATGGACACTGAAGCTTTCTTT	CASSPPTAGMDTEAFF
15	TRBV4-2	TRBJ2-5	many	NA	TGTGCCAGCAGCCAAGATCTAAGGGGGCAAGAGACCCAGTACTTC	CASSQDLRGQETQYF
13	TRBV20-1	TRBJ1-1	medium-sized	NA	TGCAGTGCTAGAGCGGATACAAACACTGAAGCTTTCTTT	CSARADTNTEAFF
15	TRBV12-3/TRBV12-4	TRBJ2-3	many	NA	TGTGCCAGCAGTTTTCCAGGGGCGCGCACAGATACGCAGTATTTT	CASSFPGARTDTQYF